The clone carrying this TCR beta chain was detected a few times. The antigen is not known. This sample was taken from a study of blood T cells in healthy people across ages. Alongside a J-beta primer mix, a sample-barcoded 5' primer served in a second PCR lasting roughly 7 to 11 cycles. TCRdb reprocessed the 5' RACE reads with MiXCR, giving one entry per CDR3 protein. The sample has around 800,000 distinct CDR3 sequences; approximately 65% are singletons. The study, taken as a whole, reports: The fall in TCR beta diversity per million T cells was roughly linear with age. Versus aged donors, long-lived donors had higher diversity and more naive CD4+ cells.

Germline values: CDR1 SEHNR, CDR2 FQNEAQ (reference sequence). With 5 bases clipped from V and 5 bases from J, the junction kept 10 bases outside the gene matches. The CDR3 extends over 15 amino acids. J is TRBJ2-5 and V is TRBV7-9; 8 nucleotides match TRBD1. The sequence derives from a young man in good health. Material: blood. The CDR3, as DNA: TGTGCCAGCAGCCAAGGGACAGGCCGAGGGGAGACCCAGTACTTC. It yields the protein CASSQGTGRGETQYF.